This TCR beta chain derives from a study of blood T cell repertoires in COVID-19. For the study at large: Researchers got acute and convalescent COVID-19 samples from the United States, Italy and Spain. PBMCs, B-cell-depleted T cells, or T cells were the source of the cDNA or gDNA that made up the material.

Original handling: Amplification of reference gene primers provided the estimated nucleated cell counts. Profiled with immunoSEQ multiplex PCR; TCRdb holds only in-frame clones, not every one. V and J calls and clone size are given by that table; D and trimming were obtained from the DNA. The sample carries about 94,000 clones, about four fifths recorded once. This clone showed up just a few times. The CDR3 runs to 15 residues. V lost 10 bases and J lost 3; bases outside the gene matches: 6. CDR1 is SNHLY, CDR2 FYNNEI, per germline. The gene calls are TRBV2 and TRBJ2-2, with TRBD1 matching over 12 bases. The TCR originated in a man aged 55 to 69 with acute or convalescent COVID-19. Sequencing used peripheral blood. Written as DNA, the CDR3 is TGTGCCACCGGGGGGACAGGGGGCGACACCGGGGAGCTGTTTTTT. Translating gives CATGGTGGDTGELFF.